A selection of T cell receptor beta chains follows, all from one sample in a study of identical twins. One entry per CDR3 protein results from TCRdb running MiXCR on the 5' RACE reads. This repertoire shows about 200,000 distinct CDR3 sequences, 6.5% found once; its top ten account for roughly 14%. This same sample was also part of a study on T cells expressing NK-cell markers.

What was sequenced was CD8+ T cells sorted from blood. The receptors come from a woman younger than 30 in good health. CDR3s include the opening cysteine and the closing phenylalanine or tryptophan. D genes are given only for firm matches. Clone size appears in some rows only: once, few, many, or a class for an expanded clone.

d_call,clone_size,j_call,v_call,cdr3_aa,cdr3_nt
.,.,TRBJ2-2,TRBV12-3/TRBV12-4,CASSSPGGGGELFF,TGTGCCAGCAGTAGCCCGGGGGGCGGCGGGGAGCTGTTTTTT
TRBD2,few,TRBJ2-3,TRBV20-1,CSARDLAGGTDTQYF,TGCAGTGCTAGGGACTTGGCGGGGGGCACAGATACGCAGTATTTT
.,.,TRBJ2-7,TRBV3-1,CASSRLTGEGEQYF,TGTGCCAGCAGTCGGCTGACAGGGGAGGGCGAGCAGTACTTC
.,many,TRBJ1-6,TRBV12-3/TRBV12-4,CASSQGIGSSYNSPLHF,TGTGCCAGCAGCCAGGGGATTGGGAGCTCCTATAATTCACCCCTCCACTTT
.,.,TRBJ2-7,TRBV10-3,CAISEQQTYEQYF,TGTGCCATCAGTGAACAACAGACCTACGAGCAGTACTTC
.,many,TRBJ2-7,TRBV7-9,CASSLDSGEQYF,TGTGCCAGCAGCTTAGACAGCGGCGAGCAGTACTTC
TRBD2,few,TRBJ2-7,TRBV20-1,CSARGLTSGGVEYEQYF,TGCAGTGCTAGAGGGTTGACTAGCGGGGGGGTGGAGTACGAGCAGTACTTC
.,few,TRBJ1-1,TRBV20-1,CSAVVLGDRNTEAFF,TGCAGTGCCGTCGTCTTAGGGGATCGGAACACTGAAGCTTTCTTT
TRBD1,many,TRBJ2-5,TRBV7-9,CASSLRQGQETQYF,TGTGCCAGCAGCCTCAGACAGGGACAAGAGACCCAGTACTTC
TRBD1,many,TRBJ2-2,TRBV24-1,CATSDRDSKNTGELFF,TGTGCCACCAGTGATCGGGACAGCAAGAACACCGGGGAGCTGTTTTTT
.,.,TRBJ2-1,TRBV30,CAWRNEINEQFF,TGTGCCTGGAGGAACGAGATCAATGAGCAGTTCTTC
.,.,TRBJ1-2,TRBV2,CASSQGDF,TGTGCCAGCAGTCAAGGTGACTTC
.,many,TRBJ1-1,TRBV10-3,CAIRGNSANAGAFF,TGTGCCATCAGAGGAAACTCCGCGAACGCGGGAGCTTTCTTT
.,many,TRBJ2-7,TRBV4-2,CASSPEGWGSVSEQYF,TGTGCCAGCAGCCCCGAGGGCTGGGGGAGCGTTTCCGAGCAGTACTTC
.,few,TRBJ1-5,TRBV24-1,CATRGGQLSNQPQHF,TGTGCCACCAGGGGTGGACAGCTTAGCAATCAGCCCCAGCATTTT
.,few,TRBJ2-7,TRBV28,CASSGGRGLLNKQYF,TGTGCCAGCAGTGGCGGACGGGGCCTTCTAAACAAGCAGTACTTC
TRBD2,many,TRBJ2-1,TRBV12-3/TRBV12-4,CASTPGGTSAGIYNEQFF,TGTGCCAGCACCCCAGGAGGGACTAGCGCCGGAATTTACAATGAGCAGTTCTTC
.,.,TRBJ1-4,TRBV27,CASSLAPVATNEKLFF,TGTGCCAGCAGTTTGGCTCCGGTCGCAACTAATGAAAAACTGTTTTTT
.,many,TRBJ2-1,TRBV7-8,CASSPTSFGGEQFF,TGTGCCAGCAGCCCCACTAGCTTCGGTGGGGAGCAGTTCTTC
.,few,TRBJ2-7,TRBV3-1,CASSQDHAGGVDYEQYF,TGTGCCAGCAGCCAAGATCATGCCGGGGGAGTGGATTACGAGCAGTACTTC
.,few,TRBJ2-1,TRBV19,CASSWDSLSSYNEQFF,TGTGCCAGTAGTTGGGACTCGCTGAGCTCCTACAATGAGCAGTTCTTC
.,many,TRBJ2-3,TRBV10-2,CASSDLTDTQYF,TGCGCCAGCAGTGATCTCACAGATACGCAGTATTTT
.,.,TRBJ2-7,TRBV7-9,CASSLQGITYEQYF,TGTGCCAGCAGCTTACAGGGGATAACCTACGAGCAGTACTTC
.,many,TRBJ2-1,TRBV11-2,CASKPPAESEQFF,TGTGCCAGCAAACCCCCGGCCGAGAGTGAGCAGTTCTTC
.,few,TRBJ2-1,TRBV9,CASSVFPGEGYEQFF,TGTGCCAGCAGCGTATTCCCAGGGGAGGGTTACGAGCAGTTCTTC
.,.,TRBJ2-2,TRBV29-1,CSVDPNTGELFF,TGCAGCGTTGATCCGAACACCGGGGAGCTGTTTTTT
.,few,TRBJ2-1,TRBV15,CATEGTAPNEQFF,TGTGCCACAGAAGGGACCGCCCCCAATGAGCAGTTCTTC
.,many,TRBJ2-2,TRBV29-1,CSVSGSNTGELFF,TGCAGCGTTTCGGGTTCGAACACCGGGGAGCTGTTTTTT
.,.,TRBJ2-1,TRBV29-1,CSLWTDNEQFF,TGCAGCCTTTGGACAGACAATGAGCAGTTCTTC
.,many,TRBJ2-1,TRBV11-3,CASSTTLRFEQFF,TGTGCCAGCAGCACCACTTTGAGGTTTGAGCAGTTCTTC
.,.,TRBJ2-1,TRBV18,CASSPPFPSSYNEQFF,TGTGCCAGCTCACCACCTTTTCCGAGCTCCTACAATGAGCAGTTCTTC
.,many,TRBJ2-1,TRBV2,CASSAIRSYNEQFF,TGTGCCAGCAGTGCAATAAGGTCCTACAATGAGCAGTTCTTC
.,.,TRBJ2-1,TRBV2,CASSEARGGTGNEQFF,TGTGCCAGCAGTGAAGCGCGCGGGGGGACAGGGAATGAGCAGTTCTTC
.,few,TRBJ2-1,TRBV6-2/TRBV6-3,CASSALGEQFF,TGTGCCAGCAGCGCGTTGGGTGAGCAGTTCTTC
TRBD1,.,TRBJ2-2,TRBV9,CASSPPGQGLTGELFF,TGTGCCAGCAGCCCCCCGGGACAGGGGCTGACCGGGGAGCTGTTTTTT
.,.,TRBJ1-2,TRBV29-1,CSARTAYYSYTF,TGCAGCGCCAGGACAGCCTACTACTCCTACACCTTC
.,many,TRBJ1-6,TRBV5-1,CASKKDDDSPLHF,TGCGCCAGCAAAAAGGACGACGATTCACCCCTCCACTTT
.,many,TRBJ1-1,TRBV7-9,CASSQGNTEAFF,TGTGCCAGCAGCCAGGGGAACACTGAAGCTTTCTTT
TRBD2,many,TRBJ2-2,TRBV5-1,CASSFRTSSGTGELFF,TGCGCCAGCAGCTTCCGGACTAGCAGTGGGACCGGGGAGCTGTTTTTT
.,.,TRBJ1-4,TRBV29-1,CSDGRAGFTNEKLFF,TGCAGCGACGGACGAGCAGGGTTCACTAATGAAAAACTGTTTTTT
.,few,TRBJ1-1,TRBV7-9,CASSLDNSEAFF,TGTGCCAGCAGCTTAGATAACAGTGAAGCTTTCTTT
.,few,TRBJ2-1,TRBV15,CATIGGANEQFF,TGTGCCACCATAGGAGGGGCCAATGAGCAGTTCTTC
.,.,TRBJ2-1,TRBV19,CASSISVRSGHEQFF,TGTGCCAGTAGTATTAGTGTCCGGTCGGGCCATGAGCAGTTCTTC
.,few,TRBJ2-7,TRBV4-3,CASSQLPGPSSYEQYF,TGCGCCAGCAGCCAACTTCCGGGACCGAGCTCCTACGAGCAGTACTTC
.,once,TRBJ2-7,TRBV20-1,CSARAGTYEQYF,TGCAGTGCTAGAGCCGGCACCTACGAGCAGTACTTC
TRBD1,few,TRBJ1-6,TRBV6-1,CASSLTGEKTYNSPLHF,TGTGCCAGCAGTCTTACAGGGGAAAAGACCTATAATTCACCCCTCCACTTT
.,.,TRBJ2-3,TRBV4-3,CASSQAPRSTDTQYF,TGCGCCAGCAGCCAGGCTCCTAGATCTACAGATACGCAGTATTTT
.,.,TRBJ1-5,TRBV13,CASSRGGSNQPRHF,TGTGCCAGCAGCCGAGGTGGCAGCAATCAGCCCCGGCATTTT
TRBD2,few,TRBJ2-1,TRBV20-1,CSADPTSGAYNEQFF,TGCAGTGCCGACCCGACTAGCGGGGCCTACAATGAGCAGTTCTTC
.,many,TRBJ2-5,TRBV11-2,CASSYREGAIQETQYF,TGTGCCAGCAGCTATCGAGAGGGAGCGATCCAAGAGACCCAGTACTTC
.,many,TRBJ2-1,TRBV27,CASSLGGINEQFF,TGTGCCAGCAGTTTAGGAGGAATCAATGAGCAGTTCTTC
.,.,TRBJ1-2,TRBV9,CASSLAGGYTF,TGTGCCAGCAGCCTGGCTGGTGGCTACACCTTC
TRBD1,.,TRBJ1-2,TRBV12-3/TRBV12-4,CASSFGQGLYGYTF,TGTGCCAGCAGTTTTGGACAGGGGCTCTATGGCTACACCTTC
.,few,TRBJ2-1,TRBV9,CASSVGTSNEQFF,TGTGCCAGCAGCGTAGGGACTTCCAATGAGCAGTTCTTC